This T cell receptor (beta chain) is drawn from a study of T cell responses to AZD1222 COVID-19 vaccine. Clones were sequenced by immunoSEQ multiplex PCR, and TCRdb holds only the in-frame ones, with some missing. The sample holds around 120,000 clones, about nine tenths seen once. V was shortened by 1 base and J by 6 bases, with 14 bases between the two germline ends. The germline V gene has CDR1 SGHDT and CDR2 YYEEEE. This CDR3 is built from 15 residues. The chain combines TRBV5-6 with TRBJ1-5; D unresolved. The source of this sequence is an adult in good health. Here the sequenced sample was peripheral blood, taken on day 0 of AZD1222 vaccination. The CDR3 loop is CASSLWEFEGQPQHF. The CDR3 DNA is TGTGCCAGCAGCTTGTGGGAGTTCGAGGGTCAGCCCCAGCATTTT.